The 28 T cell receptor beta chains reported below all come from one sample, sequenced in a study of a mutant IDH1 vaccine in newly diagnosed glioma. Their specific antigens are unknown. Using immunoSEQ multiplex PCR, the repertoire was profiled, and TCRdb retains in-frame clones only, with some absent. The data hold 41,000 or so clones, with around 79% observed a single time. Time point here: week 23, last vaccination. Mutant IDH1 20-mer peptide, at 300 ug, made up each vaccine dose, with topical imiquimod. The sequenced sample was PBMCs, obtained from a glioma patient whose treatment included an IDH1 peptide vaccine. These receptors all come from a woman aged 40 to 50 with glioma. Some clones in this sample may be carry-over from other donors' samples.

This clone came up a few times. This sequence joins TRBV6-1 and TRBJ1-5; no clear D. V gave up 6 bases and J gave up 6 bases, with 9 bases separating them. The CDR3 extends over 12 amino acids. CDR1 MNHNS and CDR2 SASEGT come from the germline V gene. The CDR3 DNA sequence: TGTGCCAGCAGAGAGTGGGCTCAGCCCCAGCATTTT. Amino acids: CASREWAQPQHF.

The CDR3 spells CASSPPGAATDTQYF. The DNA of the CDR3 is TGTGCCAGCAGCCCCCCCGGAGCGGCCACAGATACGCAGTATTTT. V usage is TRBV9 and J usage is TRBJ2-3; TRBD2 is a possible D gene (5 bases). The V end lost 4 bases, the J end lost 2 bases, and 14 bases lay between the germline ends. This CDR3 has 15 residues. Germline V CDR1 and CDR2: SGDLS, YYNGEE.

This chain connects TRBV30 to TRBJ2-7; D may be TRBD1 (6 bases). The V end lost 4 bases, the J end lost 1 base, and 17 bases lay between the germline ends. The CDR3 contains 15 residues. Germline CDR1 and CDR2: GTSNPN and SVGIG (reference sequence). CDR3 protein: CAWTQGGHGSYEQYF. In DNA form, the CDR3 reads TGTGCCTGGACCCAAGGGGGACATGGGTCCTACGAGCAGTACTTC. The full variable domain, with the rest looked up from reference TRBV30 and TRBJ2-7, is SQTIHQWPATLVQPVGSPLSLECTVEGTSNPNLYWYRQAAGRGLQLLFYSVGIGQISSEVPQNLSASRPQDRQFILSSKKLLLSDSGFYLCAWTQGGHGSYEQYFGPGTRLTVT.

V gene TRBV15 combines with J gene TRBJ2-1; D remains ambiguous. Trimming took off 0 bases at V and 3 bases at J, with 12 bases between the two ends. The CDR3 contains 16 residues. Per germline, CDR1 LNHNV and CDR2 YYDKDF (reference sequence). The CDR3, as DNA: TGTGCCACCAGCAGAGAGAAAGTAGCCCTCTACAATGAGCAGTTCTTC. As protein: CATSREKVALYNEQFF.

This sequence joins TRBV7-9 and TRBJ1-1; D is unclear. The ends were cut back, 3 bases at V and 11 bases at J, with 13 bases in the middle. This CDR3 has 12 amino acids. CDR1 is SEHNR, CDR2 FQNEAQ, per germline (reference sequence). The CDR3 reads CASSLGEVGAFF. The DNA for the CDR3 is TGTGCCAGCAGCTTGGGAGAAGTCGGGGCTTTCTTT.

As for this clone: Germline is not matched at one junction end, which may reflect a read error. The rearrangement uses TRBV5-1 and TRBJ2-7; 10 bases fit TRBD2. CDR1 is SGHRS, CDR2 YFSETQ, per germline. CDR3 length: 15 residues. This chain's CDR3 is CASNLGLAYSGEQYF. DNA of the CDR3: TGCGCCAGCAACTTGGGACTAGCGTATTCCGGCGAGCAGTACTTC. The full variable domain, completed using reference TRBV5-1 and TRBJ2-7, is KAGVTQTPRYLIKTRGQQVTLSCSPISGHRSVSWYQQTPGQGLQFLFEYFSETQRNKGNFPGRFSGRQFSNSRSEMNVSTLELGDSALYLCASNLGLAYSGEQYFGPGTRLTVT.

CDR3 in amino acids: CASSQLAGGDNTQYF. CDR3 nucleotides: TGCGCCAGCAGCCAACTAGCGGGGGGGGACAATACGCAGTATTTT. This chain connects TRBV4-3 to TRBJ2-3; 12 bases match TRBD2. The trim removed 2 bases at V and 7 bases at J, leaving 4 bases unmatched. CDR1 is LGHNA, CDR2 YSLEER, per germline. The CDR3 covers 15 residues.

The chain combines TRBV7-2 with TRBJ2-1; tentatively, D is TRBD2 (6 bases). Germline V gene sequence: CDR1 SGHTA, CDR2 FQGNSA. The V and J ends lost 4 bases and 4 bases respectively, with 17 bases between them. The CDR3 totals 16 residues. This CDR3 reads CASSSPRRTNYNEQFF. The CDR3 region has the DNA TGTGCCAGCAGCTCCCCTAGGCGGACTAATTACAATGAGCAGTTCTTC.

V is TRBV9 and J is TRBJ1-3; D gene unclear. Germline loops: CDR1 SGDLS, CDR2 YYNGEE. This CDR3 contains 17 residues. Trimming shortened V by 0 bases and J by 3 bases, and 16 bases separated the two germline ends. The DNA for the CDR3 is TGTGCCAGCAGCGTAGAATCGGGGTCAGGCGGTGGAAACACCATATATTTT. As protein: CASSVESGSGGGNTIYF.

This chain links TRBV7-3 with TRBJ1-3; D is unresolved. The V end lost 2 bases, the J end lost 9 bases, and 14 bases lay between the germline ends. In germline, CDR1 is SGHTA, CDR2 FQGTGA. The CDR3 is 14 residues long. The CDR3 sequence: CASSLQTQGSTIYF. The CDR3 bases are TGTGCCAGCAGCTTACAGACCCAAGGGAGCACCATATATTTT.

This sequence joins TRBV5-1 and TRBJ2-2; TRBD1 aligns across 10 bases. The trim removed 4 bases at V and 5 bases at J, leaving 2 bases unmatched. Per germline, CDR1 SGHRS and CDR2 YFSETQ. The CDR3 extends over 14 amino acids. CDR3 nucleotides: TGCGCCAGCAGCCGGGACAGGGGAACCGGGGAGCTGTTTTTT. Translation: CASSRDRGTGELFF. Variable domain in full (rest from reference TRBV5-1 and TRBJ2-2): KAGVTQTPRYLIKTRGQQVTLSCSPISGHRSVSWYQQTPGQGLQFLFEYFSETQRNKGNFPGRFSGRQFSNSRSEMNVSTLELGDSALYLCASSRDRGTGELFFGEGSRLTVL.

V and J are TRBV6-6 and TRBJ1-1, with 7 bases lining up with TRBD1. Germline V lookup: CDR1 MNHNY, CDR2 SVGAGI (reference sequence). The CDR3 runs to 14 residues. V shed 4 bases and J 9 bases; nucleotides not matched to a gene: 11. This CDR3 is CASSSTPGQSKAFF. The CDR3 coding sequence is TGTGCCAGCAGTTCGACTCCGGGACAGAGCAAAGCTTTCTTT.

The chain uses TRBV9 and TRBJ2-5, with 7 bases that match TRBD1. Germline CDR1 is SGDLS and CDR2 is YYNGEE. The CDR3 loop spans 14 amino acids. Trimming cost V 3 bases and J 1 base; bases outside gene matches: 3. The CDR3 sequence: CASSARTGQETQYF. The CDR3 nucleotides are TGTGCCAGCAGCGCAAGGACAGGCCAAGAGACCCAGTACTTC.

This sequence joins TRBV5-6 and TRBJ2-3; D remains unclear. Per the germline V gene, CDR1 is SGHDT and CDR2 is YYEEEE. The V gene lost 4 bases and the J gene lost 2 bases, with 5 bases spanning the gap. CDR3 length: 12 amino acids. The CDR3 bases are TGTGCCAGCAGCGCACACACAGATACGCAGTATTTT. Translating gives CASSAHTDTQYF.

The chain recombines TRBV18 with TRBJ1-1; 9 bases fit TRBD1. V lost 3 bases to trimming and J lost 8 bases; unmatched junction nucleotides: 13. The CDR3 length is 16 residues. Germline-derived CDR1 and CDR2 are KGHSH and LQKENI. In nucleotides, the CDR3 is TGTGCCAGCTCACCGAACTTACCGGGACAGGGCTTGGAAGCTTTCTTT. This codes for CASSPNLPGQGLEAFF.

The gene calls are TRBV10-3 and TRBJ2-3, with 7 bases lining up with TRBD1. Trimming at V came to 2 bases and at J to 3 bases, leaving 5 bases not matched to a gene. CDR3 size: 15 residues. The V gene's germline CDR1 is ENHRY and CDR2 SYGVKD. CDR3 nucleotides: TGTGCCATCAGTGAGGACAGGGACGGAACAGATACGCAGTATTTT. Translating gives CAISEDRDGTDTQYF.

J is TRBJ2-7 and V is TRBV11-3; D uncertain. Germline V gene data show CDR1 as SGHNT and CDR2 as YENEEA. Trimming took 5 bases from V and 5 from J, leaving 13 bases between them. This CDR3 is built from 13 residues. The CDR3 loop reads CASSPSGAHEQYF. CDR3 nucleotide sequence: TGTGCCAGCAGCCCGTCCGGAGCCCACGAGCAGTACTTC.

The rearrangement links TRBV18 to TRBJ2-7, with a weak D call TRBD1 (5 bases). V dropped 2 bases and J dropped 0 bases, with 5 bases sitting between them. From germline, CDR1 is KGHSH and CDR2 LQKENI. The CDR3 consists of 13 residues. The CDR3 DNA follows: TGTGCCAGCTCACCAGGGGCCTCCTACGAGCAGTACTTC. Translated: CASSPGASYEQYF.

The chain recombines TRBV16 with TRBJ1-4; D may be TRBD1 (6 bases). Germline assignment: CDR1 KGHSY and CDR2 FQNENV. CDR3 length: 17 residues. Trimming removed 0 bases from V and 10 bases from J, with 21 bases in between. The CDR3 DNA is TGTGCCAGCAGCCAATCGATGGTGGGGGCGCAAAGGAGAAAACTGTTTTTT. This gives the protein CASSQSMVGAQRRKLFF.

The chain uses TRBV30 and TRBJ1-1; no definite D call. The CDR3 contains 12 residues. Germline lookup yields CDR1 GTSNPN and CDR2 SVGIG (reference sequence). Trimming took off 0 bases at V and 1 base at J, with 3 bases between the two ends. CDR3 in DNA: TGTGCCTGGAGTGTATGGAACACTGAAGCTTTCTTT. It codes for CAWSVWNTEAFF.

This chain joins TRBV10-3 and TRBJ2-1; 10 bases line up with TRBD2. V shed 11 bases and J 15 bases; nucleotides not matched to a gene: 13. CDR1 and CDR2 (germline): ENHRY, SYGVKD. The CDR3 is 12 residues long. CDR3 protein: CASGLAGDAPFF. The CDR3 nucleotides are TGTGCCTCGGGGCTAGCGGGGGATGCCCCGTTCTTC.

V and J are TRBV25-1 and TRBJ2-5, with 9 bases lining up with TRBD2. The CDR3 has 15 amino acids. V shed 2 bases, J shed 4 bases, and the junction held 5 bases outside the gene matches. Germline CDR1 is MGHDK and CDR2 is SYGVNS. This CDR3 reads CASSEPRGGRETQYF. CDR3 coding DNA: TGTGCCAGCAGTGAACCGCGGGGGGGCCGAGAGACCCAGTACTTC.

The CDR3: CASSETGARSTEAFF. The CDR3 coding sequence is TGTGCCAGCAGTGAAACAGGGGCCCGGAGCACTGAAGCTTTCTTT. The V call is TRBV28, the J call TRBJ1-1; 7 nucleotides align to TRBD1. Germline CDR1 is MDHEN and CDR2 is SYDVKM. The CDR3 runs to 15 residues. Trimming took 5 bases from V and 4 from J; bases not matched to a gene: 10.

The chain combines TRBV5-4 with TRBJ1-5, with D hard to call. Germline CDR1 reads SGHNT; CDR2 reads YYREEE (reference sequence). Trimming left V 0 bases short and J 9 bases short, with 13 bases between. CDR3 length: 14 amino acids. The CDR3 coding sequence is TGTGCCAGCAGCTTGGGCCCGGAGACCCTGCCCCAGCATTTT. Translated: CASSLGPETLPQHF.

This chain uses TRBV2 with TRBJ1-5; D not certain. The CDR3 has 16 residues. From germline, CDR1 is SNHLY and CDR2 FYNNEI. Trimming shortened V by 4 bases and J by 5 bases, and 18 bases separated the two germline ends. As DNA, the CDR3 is TGTGCCAGCAGTGGAGACCTTATGAGTTGGGATCAGCCCCAGCATTTT. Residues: CASSGDLMSWDQPQHF. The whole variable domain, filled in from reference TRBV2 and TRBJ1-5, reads EPEVTQTPSHQVTQMGQEVILRCVPISNHLYFYWYRQILGQKVEFLVSFYNNEISEKSEIFDDQFSVERPDGSNFTLKIRSTKLEDSAMYFCASSGDLMSWDQPQHFGDGTRLSIL.

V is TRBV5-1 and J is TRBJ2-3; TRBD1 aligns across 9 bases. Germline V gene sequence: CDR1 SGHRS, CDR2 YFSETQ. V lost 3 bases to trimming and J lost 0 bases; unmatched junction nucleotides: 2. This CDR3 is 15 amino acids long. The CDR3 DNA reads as TGCGCCAGCAGCTCCGGACAGGGGAGCACAGATACGCAGTATTTT. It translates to CASSSGQGSTDTQYF.

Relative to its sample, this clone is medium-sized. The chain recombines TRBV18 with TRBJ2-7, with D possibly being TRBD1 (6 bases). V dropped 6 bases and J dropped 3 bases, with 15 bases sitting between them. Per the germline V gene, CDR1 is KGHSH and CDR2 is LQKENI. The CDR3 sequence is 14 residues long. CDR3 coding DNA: TGTGCCAGCTCCCATACAGGGAGCGGCTACGAGCAGTACTTC. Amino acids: CASSHTGSGYEQYF.

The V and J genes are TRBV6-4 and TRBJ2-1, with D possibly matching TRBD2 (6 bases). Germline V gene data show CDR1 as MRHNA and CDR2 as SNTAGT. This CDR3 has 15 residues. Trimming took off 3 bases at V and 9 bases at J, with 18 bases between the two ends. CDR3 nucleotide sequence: TGTGCCAGCAGTGATTCCCCGACGGGGGTCGGTGAGCAGTTCTTC. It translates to CASSDSPTGVGEQFF.